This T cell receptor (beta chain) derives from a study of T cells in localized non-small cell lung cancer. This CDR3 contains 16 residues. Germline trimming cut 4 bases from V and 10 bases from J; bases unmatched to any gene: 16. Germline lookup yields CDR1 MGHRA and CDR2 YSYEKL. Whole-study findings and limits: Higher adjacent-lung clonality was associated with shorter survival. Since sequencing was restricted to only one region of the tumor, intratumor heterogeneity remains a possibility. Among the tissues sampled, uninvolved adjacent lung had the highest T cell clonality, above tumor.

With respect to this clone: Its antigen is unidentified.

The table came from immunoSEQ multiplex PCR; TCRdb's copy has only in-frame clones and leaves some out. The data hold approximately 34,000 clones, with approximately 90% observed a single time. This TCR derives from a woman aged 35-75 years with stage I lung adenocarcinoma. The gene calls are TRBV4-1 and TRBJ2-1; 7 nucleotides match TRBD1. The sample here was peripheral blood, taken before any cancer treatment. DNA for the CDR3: TGCGCCAGCAGCCCATCCTGGACAGGCACAACTAAAGAGCAGTTCTTC. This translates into CASSPSWTGTTKEQFF.